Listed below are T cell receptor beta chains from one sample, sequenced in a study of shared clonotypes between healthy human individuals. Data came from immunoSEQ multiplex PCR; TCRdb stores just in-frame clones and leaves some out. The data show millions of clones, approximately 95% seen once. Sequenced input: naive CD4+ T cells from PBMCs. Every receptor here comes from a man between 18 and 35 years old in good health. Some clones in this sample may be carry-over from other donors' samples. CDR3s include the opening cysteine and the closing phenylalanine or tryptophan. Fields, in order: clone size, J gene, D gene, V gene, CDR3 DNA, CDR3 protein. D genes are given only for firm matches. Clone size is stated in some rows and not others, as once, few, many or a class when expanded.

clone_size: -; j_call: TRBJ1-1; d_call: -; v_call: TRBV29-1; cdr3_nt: TGCAGCGCCTCGCGGGGGGACACTGAAGCTTTCTTT; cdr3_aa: CSASRGDTEAFF
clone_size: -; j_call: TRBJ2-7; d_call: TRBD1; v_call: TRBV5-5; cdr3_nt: TGTGCCAGCAGCTTGGCAGGGACAGAGCTGTACGAGCAGTACTTC; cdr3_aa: CASSLAGTELYEQYF
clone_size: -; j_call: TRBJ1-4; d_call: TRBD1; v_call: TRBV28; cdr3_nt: TGTGCCAGCAGCCCACAGGGGGCGACTAATGAAAAACTGTTTTTT; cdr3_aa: CASSPQGATNEKLFF
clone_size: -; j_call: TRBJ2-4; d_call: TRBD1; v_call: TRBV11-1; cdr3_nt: TGTGCCAGCAGCTTAGCTAGGACAGGGGCCAAAAACATTCAGTACTTC; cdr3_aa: CASSLARTGAKNIQYF
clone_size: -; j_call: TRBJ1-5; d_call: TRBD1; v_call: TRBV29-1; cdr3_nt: TGCAGCGTGGGGACAGATACTTATAGCAATCAGCCCCAGCATTTT; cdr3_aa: CSVGTDTYSNQPQHF
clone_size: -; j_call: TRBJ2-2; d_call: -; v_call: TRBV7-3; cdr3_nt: TGTGCCAGCAGCTTAGACCCAGGGGACACCGGGGAGCTGTTTTTT; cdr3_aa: CASSLDPGDTGELFF
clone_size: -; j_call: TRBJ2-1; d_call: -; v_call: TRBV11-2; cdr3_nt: TGTGCCAGCAGCTTCGGGTTTTACAATGAGCAGTTCTTC; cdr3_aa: CASSFGFYNEQFF
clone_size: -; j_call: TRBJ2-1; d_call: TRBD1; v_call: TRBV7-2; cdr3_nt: TGTGCCAGCAGCCCGGACAGGTCATACAATGAGCAGTTCTTC; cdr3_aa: CASSPDRSYNEQFF
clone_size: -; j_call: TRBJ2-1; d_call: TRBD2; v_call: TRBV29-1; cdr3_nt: TGCAGCGTTGAAGGGTCACTAGCGGGAAGGAGCTCCTACAATGAGCAGTTCTTC; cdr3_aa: CSVEGSLAGRSSYNEQFF
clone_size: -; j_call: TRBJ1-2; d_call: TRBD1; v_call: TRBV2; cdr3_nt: TGTGCCAGCAGTGAGACGAACCGGGACAGAATTTATGGCTACACCTTC; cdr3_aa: CASSETNRDRIYGYTF
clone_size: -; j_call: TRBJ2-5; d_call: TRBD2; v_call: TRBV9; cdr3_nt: TGTGCCAGCAGCGTAGCGGGAGGGCCGGGAGAGACCCAGTACTTC; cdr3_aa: CASSVAGGPGETQYF
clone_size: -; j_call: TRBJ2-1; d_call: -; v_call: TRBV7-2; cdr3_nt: TGTGCCAGCAGCTTCGGCCCCTTTCCCTCGTTCAATGAGCAGTTCTTC; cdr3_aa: CASSFGPFPSFNEQFF
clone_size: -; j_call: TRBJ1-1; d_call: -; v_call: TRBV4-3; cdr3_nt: TGCGCCAGCAGCCAAGACTGGACAGTTGAAGCTTTCTTT; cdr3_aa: CASSQDWTVEAFF
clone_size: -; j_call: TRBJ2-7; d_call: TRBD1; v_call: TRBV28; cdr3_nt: TGTGCCAGCACCATCCCCCGGACAGGGGTCGCCTACGAGCAGTACTTC; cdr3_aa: CASTIPRTGVAYEQYF
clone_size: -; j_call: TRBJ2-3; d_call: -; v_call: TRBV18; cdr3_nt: TGTGCCAGCTCACCACTAGTCCAGACCACAGATACGCAGTATTTT; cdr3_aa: CASSPLVQTTDTQYF
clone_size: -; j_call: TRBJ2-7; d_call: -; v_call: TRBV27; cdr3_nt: TGTGCCAGCAGCCTCGGGCGCTCCTACGAGCAGTACTTC; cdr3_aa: CASSLGRSYEQYF
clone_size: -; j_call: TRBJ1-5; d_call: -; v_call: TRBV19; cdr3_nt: TGTGCCAGTAACAGGCTGTATAGCAATCAGCCCCAGCATTTT; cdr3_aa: CASNRLYSNQPQHF
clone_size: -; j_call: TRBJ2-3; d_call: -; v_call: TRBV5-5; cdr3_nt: TGTGCCAGCAGCTTGGTCGGGACACCTAGCACAGATACGCAGTATTTT; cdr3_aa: CASSLVGTPSTDTQYF
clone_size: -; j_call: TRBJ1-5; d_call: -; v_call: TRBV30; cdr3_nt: TGTGCCTGGAGCGACCGCCCCTATCAGCCCCAGCATTTT; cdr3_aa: CAWSDRPYQPQHF
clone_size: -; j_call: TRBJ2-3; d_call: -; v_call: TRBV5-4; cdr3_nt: TGTGCCAGCAGCCCCGACAGACGTAGCACAGATACGCAGTATTTT; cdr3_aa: CASSPDRRSTDTQYF
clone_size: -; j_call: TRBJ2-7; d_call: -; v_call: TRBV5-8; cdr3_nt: TGTGCCAGCAGCCCGGGCCGGGCCTACGAGCAGTACTTC; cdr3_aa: CASSPGRAYEQYF
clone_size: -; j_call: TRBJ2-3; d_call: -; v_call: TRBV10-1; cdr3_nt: TGCGCCAGCAGGGGAGACACAGATACGCAGTATTTT; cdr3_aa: CASRGDTDTQYF
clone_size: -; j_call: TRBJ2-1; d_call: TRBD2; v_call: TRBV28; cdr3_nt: TGTGCCAGCAGTTTCCTAGCGGGAGTGTACAATGAGCAGTTCTTC; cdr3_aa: CASSFLAGVYNEQFF
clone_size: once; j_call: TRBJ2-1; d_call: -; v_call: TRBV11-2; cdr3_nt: TGTGCCAGCAGCTTAGAGCCTCACAATGAGCAGTTCTTC; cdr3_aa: CASSLEPHNEQFF